This passage covers 10 T cell receptor beta chains from one sample sequenced in a study of vaccination and CD4 T cells after COVID-19. Cultured CD4+ T cell DNA was sequenced using the Oncomine TCR Beta short-read assay. TCRdb reprocessed the PCR reads via MiXCR and lists one record per CDR3 protein. The sample consists of about 14,000 distinct CDR3 sequences, about 29% of them appearing once. Stated treatment: roughly 11-day PBMC culture with coronavirus spike peptide pools or control peptides (ViraFEST assay). These TCRs are of unknown antigen specificity. Sequencing was performed on cultured CD4+ T cells from blood. These receptors came from a human donor with COVID-19.

This chain connects TRBV20-1 to TRBJ1-4; no clear D gene. The V end lost 6 bases, the J end lost 9 bases, and 20 bases lay between the germline ends. CDR3 length equals 14 residues. Germline CDR1 DFQATT, CDR2 SNEGSKA (reference sequence). The CDR3 here is CSAPVVQAPQKLFF. CDR3 bases: TGCAGTGCCCCGGTGGTGCAGGCTCCGCAAAAACTGTTTTTT.

This clonotype was counted between two and nine times. V is TRBV29-1 and J is TRBJ2-7; possible D gene TRBD1, 6 bases. CDR3 length: 13 amino acids. Germline CDR1 reads SQVTM; CDR2 reads ANQGSEA. The germline V and J ends were trimmed by 3 bases and 3 bases, with 12 bases remaining between them. CDR3 in amino acids: CSVEGQRSYEQYF. CDR3 sequence (DNA): TGCAGCGTTGAGGGACAAAGAAGCTACGAGCAGTACTTC.

The chain carries TRBV4-1 and TRBJ1-6, with a possible D match to TRBD1 (6 bases). CDR3 length: 15 residues. Germline V gene data show CDR1 as MGHRA and CDR2 as YSYEKL. V dropped 0 bases and J dropped 7 bases, with 10 bases sitting between them. The CDR3 spells CASSQDLGTNSPLHF. For the CDR3, the DNA is TGCGCCAGCAGCCAAGATCTGGGGACAAATTCACCCCTCCACTTT.

By proportion, this clonotype is medium-sized (0.01 to 0.1%). The CDR3 sequence: CASNPTGDTEAFF. Here the CDR3 DNA reads TGTGCCAGCAACCCGACGGGGGACACTGAAGCTTTCTTT. The rearrangement links TRBV6-2 or TRBV6-3 to TRBJ1-1; a possible D gene is TRBD1 (5 bases). Germline V CDR1 and CDR2: MNHEY, SVGEGT. Trimming removed 7 bases at V and 3 bases at J, with 12 bases between. The CDR3 sequence is 13 residues long.

As to this clonotype: Germline is not matched at one junction end, which may reflect a read error. This chain connects TRBV20-1 to TRBJ2-4; 8 bases are shared with TRBD2. The CDR3 runs 16 residues. CDR1 and CDR2 from the germline V gene are DFQATT and SNEGSKA (reference sequence). The CDR3 DNA is TGCAGTGCTAGGGCCCCCGGGACGGGGGGGAAAAACACTCAGTACTTC. Its translation: CSARAPGTGGKNTQYF.

The genes are TRBV18 and TRBJ2-2; TRBD1 is a possible D gene (6 bases). The V end was cut by 4 bases, the J end by 3 bases, with 12 bases between. The CDR3 length is 15 residues. CDR1 is KGHSH and CDR2 is LQKENI in the germline V gene. As DNA, the CDR3 is TGTGCCAGCTCACTAGACAGGATCTACACCGGGGAGCTGTTTTTT. Its protein product is CASSLDRIYTGELFF.

This chain links TRBV24-1 with TRBJ2-3; 9 bases fit TRBD1. The junction had 5 bases not matched to a gene; V was cut back by 4 bases and J by 1 base. Germline V gives CDR1 KGHDR, CDR2 SFDVKD. The CDR3 spans 16 residues. The CDR3 coding sequence is TGTGCCACCAGTGACCCGGGACAGGGTCGCACAGATACGCAGTATTTT. As protein: CATSDPGQGRTDTQYF.

This chain links TRBV10-3 with TRBJ2-3, with 8 nucleotides matching TRBD2. This CDR3 has 14 amino acids. Looked up from germline, CDR1 is ENHRY and CDR2 is SYGVKD. V lost 7 bases, J lost 4 bases, and 7 bases stayed unmatched. The CDR3: CAINYGGASDTQYF. DNA for the CDR3: TGTGCCATCAATTACGGGGGGGCCTCAGATACGCAGTATTTT.

The V and J genes are TRBV11-2 and TRBJ2-3; D is undetermined. CDR1 is SGHAT, CDR2 FQNNGV, per germline. With 0 bases removed from V and 0 bases from J, the gap between germline ends came to 7 bases. The CDR3 loop spans 15 amino acids. CDR3 nucleotide sequence: TGTGCCAGCAGCTTAGATTGGGCCAGCACAGATACGCAGTATTTT. This gives the protein CASSLDWASTDTQYF. The variable domain in full, completed from reference TRBV11-2 and TRBJ2-3, reads EAGVAQSPRYKIIEKRQSVAFWCNPISGHATLYWYQQILGQGPKLLIQFQNNGVVDDSQLPKDRFSAERLKGVDSTLKIQPAKLEDSAVYLCASSLDWASTDTQYFGPGTRLTVL.

The chain recombines TRBV5-4 with TRBJ2-2, with D uncertain. Germline CDR1 is SGHNT and CDR2 is YYREEE (reference sequence). The V and J ends lost 0 bases and 2 bases respectively, with 17 bases between them. The CDR3 is 18 amino acids. The CDR3 sequence is CASSLDRQQQPNTGELFF. In DNA form, the CDR3 reads TGTGCCAGCAGCTTGGATAGACAACAACAACCCAACACCGGGGAGCTGTTTTTT.